Below, 10 T cell receptor beta chains from the same sample are listed, as sequenced in a study of regulatory T cells in long-lasting Graves disease. CDR3 regions were amplified by Arm-PCR using iRepertoire HTBI primers to build TCR beta libraries. TCRdb ran MiXCR on the multiplex PCR reads and lists one entry per CDR3 protein. The sample includes approximately 400,000 distinct CDR3 sequences, over 12% of them seen just once. Time point here: newly diagnosed GD, antithyroid drugs for less than 3 months. Construction of the TCR library relied on RNA isolated from PBMCs. The same data also contributed to another study, on T cells in Graves' hyperthyroidism and ophthalmopathy.

Sequencing was performed on peripheral blood mononuclear cells (PBMCs), taken at new diagnosis, from a patient treated with antithyroid drugs. These receptors all stem from a woman aged 35 to 49 with Graves disease.

This clonotype was found many times. The chain combines TRBV12-3 or TRBV12-4 with TRBJ2-3; TRBD2 might be the D (5 bases). The V end was cut by 7 bases, the J end by 0 bases, with 14 bases between. The CDR3 runs to 15 residues. CDR3 in DNA: TGTGCCAGCAAGATTAGCGTGACTAGCACAGATACGCAGTATTTT. This codes for CASKISVTSTDTQYF.

This clonotype appeared many times. The rearrangement links TRBV10-3 to TRBJ1-5; D possibly corresponds to TRBD1 (6 bases). Trimming removed 3 bases at V and 5 bases at J, with 8 bases between. CDR3 length equals 13 residues. Germline V gene data show CDR1 as ENHRY and CDR2 as SYGVKD. CDR3 DNA: TGTGCCATCAGTGAACAGGGTCATCAGCCCCAGCATTTT. It specifies CAISEQGHQPQHF.

The chain is built from TRBV28 and TRBJ2-5; the D call may be TRBD1 or TRBD2 (6 bases each). CDR1 and CDR2 from the germline V gene are MDHEN and SYDVKM. This CDR3 comprises 16 residues. Trimming pared 5 bases from V and 0 bases from J, leaving 16 bases between. CDR3 DNA sequence: TGTGCCAGCAGTAGTCCCGGGGGCGGGAACCAAGAGACCCAGTACTTC. Amino acids: CASSSPGGGNQETQYF. Full variable domain (rest looked up from reference TRBV28 and TRBJ2-5): DVKVTQSSRYLVKRTGEKVFLECVQDMDHENMFWYRQDPGLGLRLIYFSYDVKMKEKGDIPEGYSVSREKKERFSLILESASTNQTSMYLCASSSPGGGNQETQYFGPGTRLLVL.

The sample holds many counts of this clonotype. The chain has TRBV6-2 or TRBV6-3 and TRBJ2-2, with 8 bases matching TRBD2. The V gene end was trimmed by 0 bases and the J gene end by 3 bases; junction bases not matched to a gene: 6. Germline loops: CDR1 MNHEY, CDR2 SVGEGT. The CDR3 sequence is 17 residues long. The CDR3 DNA reads TGTGCCAGCAGTTACTCGACGGGAGGGACGGACACCGGGGAGCTGTTTTTT. Protein product: CASSYSTGGTDTGELFF.

This chain uses TRBV5-4 with TRBJ2-3, with 12 bases fitting TRBD2. V dropped 4 bases and J dropped 8; count of bases not matched to a gene: 17. CDR3 size: 18 residues. Germline loops: CDR1 SGHNT, CDR2 YYREEE (reference sequence). The DNA for the CDR3 is TGTGCCAGCAGCCCAGTACTAGCGGGAGGAGCCGAATTAGGTACGCAGTATTTT. Protein sequence: CASSPVLAGGAELGTQYF.

This clonotype was found many times. The rearrangement links TRBV14 to TRBJ2-3, with unresolved D. V lost 2 bases, J lost 2 bases, and 8 bases lay in between. The V gene's germline CDR1 is SGHDN and CDR2 FVKESK. There are 14 residues in the CDR3. CDR3 sequence reads: CASSQRRNTDTQYF. The CDR3 coding sequence is TGTGCCAGCAGCCAACGGCGGAACACAGATACGCAGTATTTT.

CDR3 amino acids: CASSLSGTSDYEQYF. CDR3 nucleotide sequence: TGTGCCAGCAGTTTATCTGGGACTAGCGACTACGAGCAGTACTTC. The chain carries TRBV27 and TRBJ2-7; 10 bases are shared with TRBD2. CDR3 size: 15 residues. In germline, CDR1 is MNHEY, CDR2 SMNVEV (reference sequence). V was clipped by 0 bases and J by 3 bases; unmatched bases: 2.

This clonotype was seen at least ten times. The chain employs TRBV5-1 and TRBJ2-1, with D tentatively TRBD2 (5 bases). V dropped 5 bases and J dropped 9 bases, with 15 bases sitting between them. Germline V CDR1 and CDR2: SGHRS, YFSETQ. This CDR3 contains 13 residues. Here the CDR3 reads CASSDVVGGEQFF. The CDR3 region has the DNA TGCGCCAGCAGTGACGTCGTAGGAGGTGAGCAGTTCTTC.

This clonotype was recorded at least ten times. The chain joins TRBV28 to TRBJ1-2, with D possibly matching TRBD1 (6 bases). V was cut by 4 bases and J by 3 bases, with 21 bases left in between. Germline V gene lookup returns CDR1 MDHEN and CDR2 SYDVKM. The CDR3 has 17 amino acids. For the CDR3, the DNA is TGTGCCAGCAGTTCCCAATGGGGGCAGGCCTCCTACTATGGCTACACCTTC. It specifies CASSSQWGQASYYGYTF.

This clonotype was found a few times. The chain recombines TRBV9 with TRBJ2-5; a weak D match, TRBD2 (7 bases). The CDR3 is 16 residues long. V was shortened by 0 bases and J by 1 base, with 13 bases between the two germline ends. Germline CDR1 and CDR2: SGDLS and YYNGEE. The CDR3, as DNA: TGTGCCAGCAGCGTAGGGGTCGGGGGGCTCCAAGAGACCCAGTACTTC. Residues: CASSVGVGGLQETQYF.